The clone carrying this T cell receptor (beta chain) showed up just a few times. This entry is derived from a study of blood T cell repertoires in COVID-19. Here immunoSEQ multiplex PCR was the method, and the copy in TCRdb shows in-frame clones only, minus some. This sample has hundreds of thousands of clones, with approximately 90% found just once. All recovered Cohort 3 donors got two negative PCRs, got clearance, or saw symptom resolution. Germline CDR1 reads MDHEN; CDR2 reads SYDVKM. The CDR3 sequence is 14 residues long. After removal of 2 bases from V and 4 bases from J, the junction contained 2 bases not matched to a gene.

Sequencing was carried out using PBMCs or T cells enriched from blood (not recorded which). The chain uses TRBV28 and TRBJ1-5, with 7 nucleotides matching TRBD1. This sequence was found in a man in his forties who had recovered from COVID-19. The CDR3 spells CASSLQQGNQPQHF. CDR3 sequence (DNA): TGTGCCAGCAGTTTACAACAGGGGAATCAGCCCCAGCATTTT.